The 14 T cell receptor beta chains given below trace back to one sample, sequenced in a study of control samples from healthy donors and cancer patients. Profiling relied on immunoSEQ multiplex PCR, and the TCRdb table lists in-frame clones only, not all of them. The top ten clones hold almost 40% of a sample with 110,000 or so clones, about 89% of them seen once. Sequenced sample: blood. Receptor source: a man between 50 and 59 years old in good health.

For the CDR3, the DNA is TGTGCCAGCAGTCGGGACAGGGGTATGGGAAAACTGTTTTTT. Translation: CASSRDRGMGKLFF. The chain carries TRBV6-5 and TRBJ1-4; TRBD1 agrees at 10 bases. CDR1 MNHEY and CDR2 SVGAGI come from the germline V gene. Trimming at V came to 5 bases and at J to 10 bases, leaving 7 bases not matched to a gene. The CDR3 is made up of 14 amino acids.

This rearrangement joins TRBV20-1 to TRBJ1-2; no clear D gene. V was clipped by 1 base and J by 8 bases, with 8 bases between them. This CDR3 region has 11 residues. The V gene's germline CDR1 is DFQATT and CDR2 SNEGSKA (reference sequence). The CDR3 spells CSARVIWGYTF. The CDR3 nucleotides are TGCAGTGCTAGAGTAATATGGGGCTACACCTTC.

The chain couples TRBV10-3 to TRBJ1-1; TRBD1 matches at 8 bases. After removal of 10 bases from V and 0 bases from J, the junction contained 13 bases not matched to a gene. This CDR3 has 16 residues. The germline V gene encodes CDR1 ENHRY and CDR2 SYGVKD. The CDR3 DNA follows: TGTGCCACCGGACAGGGACGGTTCGAGTTGAACACTGAAGCTTTCTTT. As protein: CATGQGRFELNTEAFF.

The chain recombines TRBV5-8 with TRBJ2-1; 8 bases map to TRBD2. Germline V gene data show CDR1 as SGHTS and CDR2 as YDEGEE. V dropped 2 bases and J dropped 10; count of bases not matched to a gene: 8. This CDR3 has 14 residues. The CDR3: CASSFGTSWTEQFF. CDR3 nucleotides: TGTGCCAGCAGCTTTGGGACTAGTTGGACCGAGCAGTTCTTC.

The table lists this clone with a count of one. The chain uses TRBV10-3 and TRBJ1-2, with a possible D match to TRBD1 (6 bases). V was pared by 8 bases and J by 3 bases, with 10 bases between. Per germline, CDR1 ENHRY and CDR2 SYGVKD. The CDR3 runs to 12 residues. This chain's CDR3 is CAIREGDYGYTF. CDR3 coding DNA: TGTGCCATCCGGGAGGGGGACTATGGCTACACCTTC.

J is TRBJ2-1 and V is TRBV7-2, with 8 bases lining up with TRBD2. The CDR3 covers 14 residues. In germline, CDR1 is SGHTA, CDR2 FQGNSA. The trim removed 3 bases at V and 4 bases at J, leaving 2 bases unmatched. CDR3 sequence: CASSFGGAYNEQFF. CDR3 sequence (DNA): TGTGCCAGCAGCTTCGGGGGGGCATACAATGAGCAGTTCTTC. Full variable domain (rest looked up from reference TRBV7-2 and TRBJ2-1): GAGVSQSPSNKVTEKGKDVELRCDPISGHTALYWYRQSLGQGLEFLIYFQGNSAPDKSGLPSDRFSAERTGGSVSTLTIQRTQQEDSAVYLCASSFGGAYNEQFFGPGTRLTVL.

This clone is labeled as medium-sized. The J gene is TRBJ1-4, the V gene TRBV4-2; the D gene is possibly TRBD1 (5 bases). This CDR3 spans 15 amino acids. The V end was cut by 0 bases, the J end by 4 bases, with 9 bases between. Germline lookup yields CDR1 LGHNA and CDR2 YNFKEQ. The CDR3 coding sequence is TGTGCCAGCAGCCAAGAAGGGACGGGTAATGAAAAACTGTTTTTT. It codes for CASSQEGTGNEKLFF.

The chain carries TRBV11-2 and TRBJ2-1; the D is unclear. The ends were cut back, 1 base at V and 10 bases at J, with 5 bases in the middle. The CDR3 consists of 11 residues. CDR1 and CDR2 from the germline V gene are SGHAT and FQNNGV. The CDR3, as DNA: TGTGCCAGCAGCTTAGTGTCAGAGCAGTTCTTC. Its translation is CASSLVSEQFF.

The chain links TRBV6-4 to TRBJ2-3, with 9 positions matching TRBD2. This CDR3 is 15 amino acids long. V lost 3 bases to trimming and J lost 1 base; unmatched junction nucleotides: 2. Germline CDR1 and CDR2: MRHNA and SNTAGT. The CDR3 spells CASSEERGGTDTQYF. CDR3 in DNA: TGTGCCAGCAGTGAAGAGCGGGGGGGCACAGATACGCAGTATTTT.

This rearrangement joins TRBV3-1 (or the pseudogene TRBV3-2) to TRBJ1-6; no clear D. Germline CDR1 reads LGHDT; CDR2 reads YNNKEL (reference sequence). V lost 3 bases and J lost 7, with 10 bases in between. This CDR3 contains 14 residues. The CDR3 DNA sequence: TGTGCCAGCAGCCACGAACCAAGGAATTCACCCCTCCACTTT. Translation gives CASSHEPRNSPLHF.

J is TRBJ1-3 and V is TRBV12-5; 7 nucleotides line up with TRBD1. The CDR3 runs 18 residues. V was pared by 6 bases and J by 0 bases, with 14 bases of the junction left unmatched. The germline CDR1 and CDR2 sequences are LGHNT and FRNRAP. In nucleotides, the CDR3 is TGTGCTAGTGGCTACACCGGGACAGAGTTATACTCTGGAAACACCATATATTTT. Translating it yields CASGYTGTELYSGNTIYF. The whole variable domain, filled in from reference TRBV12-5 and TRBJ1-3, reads DARVTQTPRHKVTEMGQEVTMRCQPILGHNTVFWYRQTMMQGLELLAYFRNRAPLDDSGMPKDRFSAEMPDATLATLKIQPSEPRDSAVYFCASGYTGTELYSGNTIYFGEGSWLTVV.

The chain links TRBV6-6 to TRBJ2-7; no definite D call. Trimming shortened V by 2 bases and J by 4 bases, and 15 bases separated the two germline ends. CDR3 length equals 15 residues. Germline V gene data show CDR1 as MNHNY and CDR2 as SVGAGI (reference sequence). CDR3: CASSYPLGILYEQYF. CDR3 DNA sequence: TGTGCCAGCAGTTACCCCCTCGGAATCCTGTACGAGCAGTACTTC.

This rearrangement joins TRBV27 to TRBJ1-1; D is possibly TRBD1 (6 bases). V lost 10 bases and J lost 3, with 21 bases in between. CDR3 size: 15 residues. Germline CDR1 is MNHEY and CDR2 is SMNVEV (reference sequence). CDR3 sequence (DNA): TGTGCCAACTCGGGGGGGGGCGTACGGGACACTGAAGCTTTCTTT. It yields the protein CANSGGGVRDTEAFF.

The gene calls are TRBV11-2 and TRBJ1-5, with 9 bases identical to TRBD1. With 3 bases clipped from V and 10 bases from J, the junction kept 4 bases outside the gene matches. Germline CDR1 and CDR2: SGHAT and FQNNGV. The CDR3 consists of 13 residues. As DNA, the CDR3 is TGTGCCAGCAGCTTGGACAGGGGCGGTCCCCAGCATTTT. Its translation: CASSLDRGGPQHF.